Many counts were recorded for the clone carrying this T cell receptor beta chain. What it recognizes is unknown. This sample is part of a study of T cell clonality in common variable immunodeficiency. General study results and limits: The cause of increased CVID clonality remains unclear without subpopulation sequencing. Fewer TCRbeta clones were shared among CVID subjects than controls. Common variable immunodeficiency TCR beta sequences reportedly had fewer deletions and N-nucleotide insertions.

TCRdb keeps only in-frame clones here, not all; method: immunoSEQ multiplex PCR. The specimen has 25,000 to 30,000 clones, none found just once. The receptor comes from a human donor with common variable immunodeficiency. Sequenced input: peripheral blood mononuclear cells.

The CDR3 protein is CASSYQADRNYEQYF. Incomplete CDR3 DNA: TGTGCCAGCAGTTATCAAGCGGACAGAAACTACGAG. The chain carries TRBV2 and TRBJ2-7, with D possibly TRBD1 on 6 matching bases. Sequencing ends 3 residues short of the CDR3 end; the germline J gene provides the rest. This CDR3 comprises 15 residues. Deletions cut 5 bases from V and 3 bases from J, with 17 bases between. Germline loops: CDR1 SNHLY, CDR2 FYNNEI.